The 9 T cell receptor beta chains listed next were all sequenced from one sample in a study of PD-L1 blockade in urothelial cancer. Clones were sequenced by immunoSEQ multiplex PCR, and TCRdb holds only the in-frame ones, with some missing. The sample holds roughly 27,000 clones, more than 70% seen once. The sequencing here drew on PBMCs, taken around atezolizumab (anti-PD-L1) treatment. The receptors were sampled from a man aged 45-65 years with urothelial cancer.

The chain has TRBV28 and TRBJ1-4; D is perhaps TRBD1 (5 bases). The CDR3 runs to 16 residues. Between the trimmed V and J ends, which lost 1 base and 2 bases, there was a span of 11 bases. Germline V gene lookup returns CDR1 MDHEN and CDR2 SYDVKM. Here the CDR3 reads CASSLLEGWTNEKLFF. The CDR3 DNA reads TGTGCCAGCAGTTTATTGGAGGGGTGGACTAATGAAAAACTGTTTTTT.

This clone has just one count. V and J are TRBV10-2 and TRBJ1-5; D is possibly TRBD1 (5 bases). Trimming cost V 3 bases and J 6 bases, with 12 bases left between them. The CDR3 is 14 residues long. Germline lookup yields CDR1 WSHSY and CDR2 SAAADI. For the CDR3, the DNA is TGCGCCAGCAGTGAATTGGGGGAGGGTCAGCCCCAGCATTTT. This gives the protein CASSELGEGQPQHF.

This clone showed up just once. V is TRBV5-1 and J is TRBJ1-4, with no clear D. V was pared by 4 bases and J by 2 bases, with 12 bases between. The germline CDR1 and CDR2 sequences are SGHRS and YFSETQ. The CDR3 length is 15 residues. Here the CDR3 reads CASSRNAGTNEKLFF. For the CDR3, the DNA is TGCGCCAGCAGCCGTAACGCGGGCACTAATGAAAAACTGTTTTTT.

V gene TRBV28 combines with J gene TRBJ2-2; the D is unclear. The CDR3 runs to 19 residues. With 5 bases removed from V and 3 bases from J, the gap between germline ends came to 25 bases. The V gene's germline CDR1 is MDHEN and CDR2 SYDVKM. CDR3 sequence reads: CASSLQTLNAQRHTGELFF. In nucleotides, the CDR3 is TGTGCCAGCAGTCTCCAGACACTGAACGCACAGAGACACACCGGGGAGCTGTTTTTT.

The CDR3 is CASSPPGAGGQEQFF. The DNA for the CDR3 is TGTGCCAGCAGCCCACCCGGAGCGGGGGGTCAGGAGCAGTTCTTC. This chain links TRBV7-2 with TRBJ2-1; 9 bases align to TRBD2. Germline V lookup: CDR1 SGHTA, CDR2 FQGNSA. Unmatched junction bases numbered 12, after V lost 5 bases and J lost 10 bases. The CDR3 length is 15 residues.

This clone was picked up one time. The rearrangement uses TRBV5-6 and TRBJ2-7; D is uncertain. The length of the CDR3 is 14 residues. Trimming took 0 bases from V and 3 from J, leaving 10 bases between them. The germline CDR1 and CDR2 sequences are SGHDT and YYEEEE. The CDR3 DNA follows: TGTGCCAGCAGCTTGGTTAGCACGAACTACGAGCAGTACTTC. It specifies CASSLVSTNYEQYF.

The chain links TRBV5-4 to TRBJ2-2; D is ambiguous. Germline values: CDR1 SGHNT, CDR2 YYREEE (reference sequence). Trimming took off 7 bases at V and 2 bases at J, with 12 bases between the two ends. CDR3 length: 14 amino acids. The CDR3 sequence: CASSTTSNTGELFF. In nucleotides, the CDR3 is TGTGCCAGCTCAACGACAAGTAACACCGGGGAGCTGTTTTTT. Full variable domain (rest looked up from reference TRBV5-4 and TRBJ2-2): ETGVTQSPTHLIKTRGQQVTLRCSSQSGHNTVSWYQQALGQGPQFIFQYYREEENGRGNFPPRFSGLQFPNYSSELNVNALELDDSALYLCASSTTSNTGELFFGEGSRLTVL.

The chain couples TRBV5-4 to TRBJ1-1; possible D gene TRBD1, 5 bases. Germline CDR1 SGHNT, CDR2 YYREEE (reference sequence). The V end was cut by 2 bases, the J end by 6 bases, with 14 bases between. There are 14 residues in the CDR3. CDR3 coding DNA: TGTGCCAGCAGCTTCTCCCAAGGGGCGGCTGAAGCTTTCTTT. This gives the protein CASSFSQGAAEAFF. Full variable domain (remainder filled in from reference TRBV5-4 and TRBJ1-1): ETGVTQSPTHLIKTRGQQVTLRCSSQSGHNTVSWYQQALGQGPQFIFQYYREEENGRGNFPPRFSGLQFPNYSSELNVNALELDDSALYLCASSFSQGAAEAFFGQGTRLTVV.

The J gene is TRBJ1-4, the V gene TRBV29-1, with a weak D call TRBD1 (5 bases). V lost 4 bases, J lost 4 bases, and 7 bases lay in between. The CDR3 is made up of 12 amino acids. CDR1 SQVTM and CDR2 ANQGSEA come from the germline V gene. CDR3 sequence (DNA): TGCAGCGTTGGAGACAGTAATGAAAAACTGTTTTTT. It translates to CSVGDSNEKLFF.